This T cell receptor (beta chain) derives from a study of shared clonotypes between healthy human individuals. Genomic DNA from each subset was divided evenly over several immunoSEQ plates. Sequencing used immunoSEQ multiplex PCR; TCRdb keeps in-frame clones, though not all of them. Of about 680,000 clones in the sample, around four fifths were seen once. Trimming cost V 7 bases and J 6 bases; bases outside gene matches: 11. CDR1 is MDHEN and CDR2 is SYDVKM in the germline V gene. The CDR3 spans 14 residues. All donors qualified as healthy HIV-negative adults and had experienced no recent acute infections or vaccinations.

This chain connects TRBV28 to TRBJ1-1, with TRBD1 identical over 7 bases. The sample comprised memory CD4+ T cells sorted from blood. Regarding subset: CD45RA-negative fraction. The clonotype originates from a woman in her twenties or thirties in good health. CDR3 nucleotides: TGTGCCAGCACATTAGCCGACAGGGAGCCTGAAGCTTTCTTT. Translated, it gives CASTLADREPEAFF.